This is a list of T cell receptor beta chains from one sample in a study of cytomegalovirus exposure and HLA in healthy donors. Using immunoSEQ multiplex PCR, the repertoire was profiled, and TCRdb retains in-frame clones only, with some absent. The sample lists around 100,000 clones; around 80% were seen once. The specimen was PBMCs. Every receptor here comes from a male donor in good health and CMV-seropositive. Each CDR3 is given with its conserved first and last residue. A D gene is named only where the DNA matches it firmly. Size is stated for part of the rows, as once, few or many counts, or as a class when the clone is expanded.

J: TRBJ1-5; size: few; V: TRBV6-5; D: -; CDR3: CASSEQQGRSQHF; DNA: TGTGCCAGCAGTGAGCAACAGGGTAGGTCCCAGCATTTT
J: TRBJ2-7; size: once; V: TRBV6-5; D: -; CDR3: CASRKTLGAYEQYF; DNA: TGTGCCAGCAGGAAAACACTGGGGGCTTACGAGCAGTACTTC
J: TRBJ2-7; size: -; V: TRBV30; D: TRBD1; CDR3: CAWKGDSEQYF; DNA: TGTGCCTGGAAAGGGGACAGCGAGCAGTACTTC
J: TRBJ2-3; size: once; V: TRBV10-1; D: -; CDR3: CASSQADGDVDTQYF; DNA: TGCGCCAGCAGTCAGGCAGACGGCGACGTCGATACGCAGTATTTT
J: TRBJ1-2; size: -; V: TRBV25-1; D: TRBD1; CDR3: CASSGTGGERGYTF; DNA: TGTGCCAGCAGTGGGACAGGGGGCGAACGAGGCTACACCTTC
J: TRBJ1-2; size: few; V: TRBV5-8; D: -; CDR3: CASSFISRDIYGYTF; DNA: TGTGCCAGCAGCTTTATCTCCAGGGACATCTATGGCTACACCTTC
J: TRBJ1-1; size: -; V: TRBV7-6; D: -; CDR3: CASSLEGRVGTEAFF; DNA: TGTGCCAGCAGCTTAGAAGGGCGGGTGGGCACTGAAGCTTTCTTT
J: TRBJ1-1; size: -; V: TRBV27; D: -; CDR3: CASSPRGKMNTEAFF; DNA: TGTGCCAGCAGCCCCAGGGGAAAGATGAACACTGAAGCTTTCTTT
J: TRBJ1-2; size: -; V: TRBV4-3; D: TRBD1; CDR3: CASSQEWQGAAYGYTF; DNA: TGCGCCAGCAGCCAAGAGTGGCAGGGGGCGGCCTATGGCTACACCTTC
J: TRBJ2-1; size: -; V: TRBV7-3; D: -; CDR3: CASSLGRDYNEQFF; DNA: TGTGCCAGCAGCCTAGGACGGGACTACAATGAGCAGTTCTTC
J: TRBJ2-6; size: -; V: TRBV5-8; D: TRBD2; CDR3: CASSFLAGALSGANVLTF; DNA: TGTGCCAGCAGCTTCCTAGCGGGGGCGCTTTCTGGGGCCAACGTCCTGACTTTC
J: TRBJ2-1; size: few; V: TRBV18; D: TRBD2; CDR3: CASSRGTSGKHEQFF; DNA: TGTGCCAGCTCACGCGGGACTAGCGGGAAACATGAGCAGTTCTTC
J: TRBJ2-4; size: few; V: TRBV25-1; D: TRBD2; CDR3: CASSGLAGGLKNIQYF; DNA: TGTGCCAGCAGTGGACTAGCGGGGGGGCTCAAAAACATTCAGTACTTC
J: TRBJ1-3; size: -; V: TRBV5-6; D: TRBD1; CDR3: CASSWDRGDGNTIYF; DNA: TGTGCCAGCAGCTGGGACAGGGGAGATGGAAACACCATATATTTT
J: TRBJ1-2; size: -; V: TRBV6-5; D: -; CDR3: CASKKGLAINYGYTF; DNA: TGTGCCAGCAAGAAAGGACTGGCGATTAACTATGGCTACACCTTC
J: TRBJ2-3; size: -; V: TRBV7-6; D: TRBD1; CDR3: CASSPDRVTTDTQYF; DNA: TGTGCCAGCAGCCCTGACAGGGTTACCACAGATACGCAGTATTTT
J: TRBJ2-2; size: -; V: TRBV2; D: -; CDR3: CASSLNRPIGGELFF; DNA: TGTGCCAGCAGCTTAAACAGGCCGATTGGGGGGGAGCTGTTTTTT
J: TRBJ1-6; size: few; V: TRBV28; D: TRBD1; CDR3: CASSFMRQGLSYNSPLHF; DNA: TGTGCCAGCAGTTTTATGCGACAGGGTCTCTCCTATAATTCACCCCTCCACTTT
J: TRBJ1-2; size: -; V: TRBV6-1; D: TRBD1; CDR3: CASNPQGGGYGYTF; DNA: TGTGCCAGCAACCCACAGGGGGGGGGCTATGGCTACACCTTC
J: TRBJ2-7; size: -; V: TRBV2; D: TRBD1; CDR3: CASTMKLDRVRAYEQYF; DNA: TGTGCCAGCACCATGAAACTTGACAGGGTAAGAGCCTACGAGCAGTACTTC
J: TRBJ1-1; size: -; V: TRBV7-2; D: -; CDR3: CASSRQMNTEAFF; DNA: TGTGCCAGCAGCCGACAGATGAACACTGAAGCTTTCTTT
J: TRBJ2-5; size: -; V: TRBV9; D: TRBD1; CDR3: CASSVEGQGTDQYF; DNA: TGTGCCAGCAGCGTAGAGGGACAGGGTACGGACCAGTACTTC
J: TRBJ2-7; size: -; V: TRBV6-5; D: -; CDR3: CASSGSTSWPLEQYF; DNA: TGTGCCAGCAGTGGCTCGACAAGTTGGCCCCTCGAGCAGTACTTC